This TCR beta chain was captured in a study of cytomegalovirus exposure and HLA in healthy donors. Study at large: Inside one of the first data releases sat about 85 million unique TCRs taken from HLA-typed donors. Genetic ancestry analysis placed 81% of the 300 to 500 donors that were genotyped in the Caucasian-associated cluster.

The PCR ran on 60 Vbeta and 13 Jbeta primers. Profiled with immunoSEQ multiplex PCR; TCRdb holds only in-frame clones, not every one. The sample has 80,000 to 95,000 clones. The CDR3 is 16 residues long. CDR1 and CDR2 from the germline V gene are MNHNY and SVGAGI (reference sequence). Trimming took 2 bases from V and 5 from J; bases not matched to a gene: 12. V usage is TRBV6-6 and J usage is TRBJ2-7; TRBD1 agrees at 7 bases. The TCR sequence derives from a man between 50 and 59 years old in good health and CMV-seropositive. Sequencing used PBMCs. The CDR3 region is CASSYRPIRQGHEQYV. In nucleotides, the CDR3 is TGTGCCAGCAGTTACAGGCCCATTAGACAGGGTCACGAGCAGTACGTC.